A single T cell receptor beta chain is shown here with its context. The data stem from a study of T-cell memory formation after mild COVID-19. One entry per CDR3 protein results from TCRdb running MiXCR on the 5' RACE reads. This sample has hundreds of thousands of distinct CDR3 sequences, with around 17% found just once. The sequence was collected from a man aged 18-30 years who had mild COVID-19 (a few samples of this study predate the infection). Cell type and time point are not known. Sample: PBMCs or a T cell subset sorted from them (not recorded which).

CDR3 loop: CASSGYSNQPQHF. The CDR3 coding sequence is TGTGCCAGCAGCGGTTATAGCAATCAGCCCCAGCATTTT. This chain links TRBV7-6 with TRBJ1-5; D gene ambiguous. The CDR3 runs 13 residues. V gave up 5 bases and J gave up 0 bases, with 5 bases separating them. Germline values: CDR1 SGHVS, CDR2 FNYEAQ.